This T cell receptor (beta chain) is drawn from a study of OX40 agonist ivuxolimab in advanced cancers. TCRdb's table, derived via immunoSEQ multiplex PCR, lists solely in-frame clones and lacks some. Among tens of thousands of clones listed, 75% to 90% were seen once. The TCR sequence derives from an adult with an advanced solid tumor such as melanoma, head and neck, liver or kidney cancer. The starting material was CD4+ or CD8+ T cells sorted from blood, obtained in a trial of the OX40 agonist ivuxolimab.

The CDR3 DNA reads TGTGCCAGCATCGCAGGGATCTATAATTCACCCCTCCACTTT. Translated: CASIAGIYNSPLHF. The V gene is TRBV28, the J gene TRBJ1-6, with TRBD1 as a possible D gene (5 bases). The CDR3 extends over 14 amino acids. Germline CDR1 reads MDHEN; CDR2 reads SYDVKM. V lost 7 bases and J lost 3, with 10 bases in between.